This TCR beta chain comes out of a study of T cells in Graves' hyperthyroidism and ophthalmopathy. Regarding the study as a whole: Ophthalmopathy was distinguished from stable hyperthyroidism by 13 V-J signatures. Blood held most thyroid clonotypes expanded above 0.001 frequency.

There were TCR beta CDR3 regions amplified from RNA transcripts. The TCR CDR3 first-round RT-PCR relied on the HTBI primer set. From the multiplex PCR reads, TCRdb called clonotypes with MiXCR, one entry per CDR3 protein. Here the sample spans about 410,000 distinct CDR3 sequences, 14% to 15% being singletons. Many counts were recorded for this clonotype. Its antigen is still unknown. The cohort's ophthalmopathy patients, a group with duration under 3 months, had a Clinical Activity Score of at least 3 and a NOSPECS grade of at least 4. The CDR3 is made up of 13 amino acids. Germline V CDR1 and CDR2: KGHDR, SFDVKD. V was clipped by 8 bases and J by 4 bases, with 13 bases between them.

The sequencing sample was made of blood. The chain links TRBV24-1 to TRBJ1-2; D not resolved. This TCR came from a man aged 18 to 29 with Graves' ophthalmopathy. The DNA of the CDR3 is TGTGCCACCAACGACGGGAACCGCTATGGCTACACCTTC. As protein: CATNDGNRYGYTF.